This TCR beta chain was profiled in a study of CD8+CD57+ T cells in acquired aplastic anemia. The wider study: Sorted CD4+ and CD8+ cells gave an average of roughly 3.5 ug of DNA. Read counts for CD4+ cells (from healthy donors) averaged around 10 million.

For CDR3 and TCR beta VDJ profiling, genomic DNA was the template used. TCRdb reprocessed the reads via MiXCR and lists one record per CDR3 protein. In the table there are about 160,000 distinct CDR3 sequences, about 48% of which are singletons. Study observations and caveats: Significance was not reached for CD8+ Simpson's diversity between patients and controls. Shared by patients and controls, twenty-nine CD8+ CDR3s were abundant in patients.

To note about this clonotype: The antigen remains undetermined.

Trimming took 6 bases from V and 3 from J, leaving 9 bases between them. CDR3 length equals 12 residues. Germline values: CDR1 MNHEY, CDR2 SMNVEV (reference sequence). The source is a human donor in good health. The chain uses TRBV27 and TRBJ2-7, with a weak D call TRBD2 (6 bases). The specimen sequenced was sorted CD4+, CD8+, or CD8+CD57+ T cells (not recorded which) from PBMCs. CDR3 protein: CASRGSGYEQYF. CDR3 sequence (DNA): TGTGCCAGCAGGGGTAGCGGCTACGAGCAGTACTTC.